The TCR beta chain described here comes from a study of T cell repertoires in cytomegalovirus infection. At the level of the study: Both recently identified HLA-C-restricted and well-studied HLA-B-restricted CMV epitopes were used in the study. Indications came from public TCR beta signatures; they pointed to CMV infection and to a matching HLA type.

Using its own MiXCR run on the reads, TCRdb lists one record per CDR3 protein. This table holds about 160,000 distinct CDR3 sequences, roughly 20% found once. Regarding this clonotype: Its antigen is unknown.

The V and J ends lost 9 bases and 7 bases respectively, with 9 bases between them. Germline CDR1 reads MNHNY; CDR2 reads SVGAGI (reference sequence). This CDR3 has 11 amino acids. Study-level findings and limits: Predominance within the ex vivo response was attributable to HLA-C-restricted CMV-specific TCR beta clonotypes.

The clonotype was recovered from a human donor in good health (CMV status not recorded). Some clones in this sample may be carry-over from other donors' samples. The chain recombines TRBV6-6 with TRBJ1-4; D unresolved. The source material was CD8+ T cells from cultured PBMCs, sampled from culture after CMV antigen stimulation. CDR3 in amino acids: CASEGSEKLFF. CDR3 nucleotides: TGTGCCAGTGAGGGTAGTGAAAAACTGTTTTTT.